These 18 T cell receptor beta chains were all obtained from the same sample, sequenced in a study of prognosis after radiotherapy for stage I lung cancer. Genomic DNA was the source, and TCR beta CDR3 was amplified from it by two-round multiplex PCR. Individual primers that were specific to each TRBV and TRBJ gene served in first-round PCR. TCRdb reprocessed the multiplex PCR reads via MiXCR and lists one record per CDR3 protein. The repertoire holds around 30,000 distinct CDR3 sequences, with 30% to 35% as singletons. This sample comprised PBMCs, obtained before or after stereotactic body radiation therapy (not recorded which). The receptors stem from a donor at least 50 years old with non-small cell lung cancer.

The V and J genes are TRBV24-1 and TRBJ2-1; the D is unclear. This CDR3 is 12 amino acids long. Germline loops: CDR1 KGHDR, CDR2 SFDVKD. The germline V and J ends were trimmed by 3 bases and 5 bases, with 4 bases remaining between them. The CDR3 DNA reads as TGTGCCACCAGTGATGCAAACAATGAGCAGTTCTTC. The encoded protein is CATSDANNEQFF.

Many counts were recorded for this clonotype. This rearrangement joins TRBV7-3 to TRBJ2-3; TRBD2 matches at 8 bases. Germline CDR1 is SGHTA and CDR2 is FQGTGA. V was pared by 2 bases and J by 4 bases, with 11 bases of the junction left unmatched. The CDR3 extends over 17 amino acids. The CDR3 DNA reads as TGTGCCAGCAGCTTATACTTCTCGGGGACTAGGGCAGATACGCAGTATTTT. It encodes CASSLYFSGTRADTQYF.

This clonotype has a count of ten or more. This chain joins TRBV5-1 and TRBJ2-3, with 9 bases fitting TRBD1. Germline CDR1 is SGHRS and CDR2 is YFSETQ. The junction had 7 bases not matched to a gene; V was cut back by 6 bases and J by 2 bases. The CDR3 sequence is 15 residues long. The CDR3: CASTGQGKLTDTQYF. For the CDR3, the DNA is TGCGCCAGCACCGGACAGGGGAAACTCACAGATACGCAGTATTTT.

This clonotype was found many times. This chain connects TRBV19 to TRBJ2-7; 7 nucleotides agree with TRBD1. V gave up 5 bases and J gave up 4 bases; unmatched junction bases: 8. The CDR3 covers 14 residues. In germline, CDR1 is LNHDA, CDR2 SQIVND (reference sequence). CDR3 protein: CASSLGAGGYEQYF. The CDR3 DNA reads TGTGCCAGTAGTCTGGGAGCAGGGGGTTACGAGCAGTACTTC. Variable domain in full (rest from reference TRBV19 and TRBJ2-7): DGGITQSPKYLFRKEGQNVTLSCEQNLNHDAMYWYRQDPGQGLRLIYYSQIVNDFQKGDIAEGYSVSREKKESFPLTVTSAQKNPTAFYLCASSLGAGGYEQYFGPGTRLTVT.

This chain joins TRBV15 and TRBJ2-7, with D perhaps TRBD1 (5 bases). This CDR3 spans 15 amino acids. V lost 1 base to trimming and J lost 0 bases, with 10 bases between them. Germline assignment: CDR1 LNHNV and CDR2 YYDKDF (reference sequence). CDR3 region: CATSRGRDSSYEQYF. The CDR3 DNA is TGTGCCACCAGCAGAGGACGTGACAGCTCCTACGAGCAGTACTTC.

Here the CDR3 DNA reads TGTGCCAGCAGGACAGCTCCGGGGGACGCCGGGGAGCTGTTTTTT. It codes for CASRTAPGDAGELFF. V and J are TRBV6-1 and TRBJ2-2; TRBD2 is a possible D gene (6 bases). Trimming cost V 6 bases and J 6 bases, with 17 bases left between them. This CDR3 is 15 amino acids long. Germline loops: CDR1 MNHNS, CDR2 SASEGT.

The table lists this clonotype with many counts. V and J are TRBV5-1 and TRBJ2-1; TRBD2 matches at 9 bases. Unmatched junction bases numbered 1, after V lost 0 bases and J lost 3 bases. Germline loops: CDR1 SGHRS, CDR2 YFSETQ. The CDR3 covers 15 residues. The CDR3, as DNA: TGCGCCAGCAGCTTGGAACTAGCGGGCTACAATGAGCAGTTCTTC. Translation gives CASSLELAGYNEQFF.

This clonotype was seen once. The chain employs TRBV28 and TRBJ2-3; TRBD1 matches 9 bases. Germline V CDR1 and CDR2: MDHEN, SYDVKM. V lost 10 bases, J lost 3 bases, and 14 bases stayed unmatched. The CDR3 consists of 16 residues. Written as DNA, the CDR3 is TGTGCCACCATATCCGTGGGGGACAGGGAGACAGATACGCAGTATTTT. Amino acids: CATISVGDRETDTQYF.

This clonotype was seen repeatedly, ten times or more. The chain has TRBV6-1 and TRBJ2-5; possibly TRBD1 for D (6 bases). The CDR3 is made up of 14 amino acids. In germline, CDR1 is MNHNS, CDR2 SASEGT. Between the trimmed V and J ends, which lost 8 bases and 7 bases, there was a span of 20 bases. The CDR3: CASREGDQWRTQYF. The CDR3 nucleotides are TGTGCCAGCCGAGAGGGGGACCAATGGAGGACCCAGTACTTC.

The chain has TRBV10-3 and TRBJ1-3, with D perhaps matching TRBD1 (6 bases). This CDR3 has 14 residues. Trimming took 5 bases from V and 2 from J, leaving 10 bases between them. Germline V lookup: CDR1 ENHRY, CDR2 SYGVKD. CDR3 DNA: TGTGCCATCAGTAGAGGGACAACTGGAAACACCATATATTTT. Protein product: CAISRGTTGNTIYF.

This clonotype was counted at least ten times. The V call is TRBV6-1, the J call TRBJ1-6; D is unresolved. The CDR3 runs 14 residues. Germline V CDR1 and CDR2: MNHNS, SASEGT. Trimming left V 6 bases short and J 5 bases short, with 11 bases between. This CDR3 is CASSPGLHNSPLHF. The CDR3 coding sequence is TGTGCCAGCAGCCCAGGACTCCATAATTCACCCCTCCACTTT.

This clonotype occurred many times. V gene TRBV5-4 combines with J gene TRBJ2-2; 12 bases are a match to TRBD2. CDR3 length: 16 amino acids. The ends lost 2 bases at V and 7 bases at J; junction bases unmatched: 6. Germline-derived CDR1 and CDR2 are SGHNT and YYREEE (reference sequence). CDR3 protein: CASSFNGLAGSGELFF. The CDR3 DNA sequence: TGTGCCAGCAGCTTCAATGGACTAGCGGGGAGCGGGGAGCTGTTTTTT.

The chain links TRBV28 to TRBJ1-2; D gene ambiguous. Trimming removed 7 bases at V and 3 bases at J, with 12 bases between. Germline CDR1 reads MDHEN; CDR2 reads SYDVKM. CDR3 length: 13 amino acids. This CDR3 reads CASTPSPHYGYTF. CDR3 coding DNA: TGTGCCAGCACCCCGAGTCCGCACTATGGCTACACCTTC.

Many counts were recorded for this clonotype. The chain employs TRBV18 and TRBJ2-1; 11 nucleotides align to TRBD2. V lost 5 bases, J lost 5 bases, and 5 bases stayed unmatched. Germline loops: CDR1 KGHSH, CDR2 LQKENI. This CDR3 region has 15 residues. The CDR3 nucleotides read TGTGCCAGCTCAAGCCTAGCGGGAGGTAACAATGAGCAGTTCTTC. It specifies CASSSLAGGNNEQFF.

This clonotype was counted ten times or more. A junction boundary mismatches the germline segment, possibly from a read error. The chain links TRBV3-1 to TRBJ2-5; TRBD2 is a possible D gene (6 bases). This CDR3 has 15 amino acids. Germline V gene sequence: CDR1 LGHDT, CDR2 YNNKEL (reference sequence). CDR3 residues: CASGHLDYQQETQYF. CDR3 DNA: TGTGCCAGCGGCCACCTGGACTATCAACAAGAGACCCAGTACTTC.

This chain links TRBV27 with TRBJ2-1; 7 bases fit TRBD1. The V gene's germline CDR1 is MNHEY and CDR2 SMNVEV (reference sequence). Trimming cost V 4 bases and J 0 bases; bases outside gene matches: 6. The CDR3 contains 16 residues. The CDR3 loop reads CASSSHRQGSYNEQFF. CDR3 DNA: TGTGCCAGCAGTTCCCATCGACAGGGCTCCTACAATGAGCAGTTCTTC.

This clonotype counts as medium-sized. The V gene is TRBV20-1, the J gene TRBJ1-2; TRBD1 is a possible D gene (5 bases). CDR1 and CDR2 from the germline V gene are DFQATT and SNEGSKA (reference sequence). The length of the CDR3 is 12 residues. CDR3 residues: CSPENRNYGYTF. CDR3 sequence (DNA): TGCAGCCCAGAGAACAGGAACTATGGCTACACCTTC.

For this clonotype: This likely came from a read error, as a far larger clone is one base away. The CDR3 spells CASSYVGANYGYTF. In nucleotides, the CDR3 is TGTGCCAGCAGTTACGTGGGGGCGAATTATGGCTACACCTTC. The rearrangement uses TRBV6-9 and TRBJ1-2; TRBD1 is a possible D gene (6 bases). CDR3 length equals 14 residues. Trimming left V 3 bases short and J 5 bases short, with 13 bases between. The germline V gene has CDR1 MNHGY and CDR2 SVAAGI.